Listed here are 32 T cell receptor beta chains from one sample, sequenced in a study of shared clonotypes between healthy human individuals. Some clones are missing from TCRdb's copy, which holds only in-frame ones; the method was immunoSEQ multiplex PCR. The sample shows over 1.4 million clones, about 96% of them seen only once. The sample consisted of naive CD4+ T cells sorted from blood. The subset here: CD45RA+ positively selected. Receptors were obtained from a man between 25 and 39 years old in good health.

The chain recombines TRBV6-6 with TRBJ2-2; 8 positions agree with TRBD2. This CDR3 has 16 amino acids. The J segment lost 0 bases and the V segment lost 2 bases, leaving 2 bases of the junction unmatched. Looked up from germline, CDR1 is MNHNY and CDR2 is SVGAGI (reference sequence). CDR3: CASSYRAGANTGELFF. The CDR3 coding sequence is TGTGCCAGCAGTTACCGAGCGGGAGCGAACACCGGGGAGCTGTTTTTT.

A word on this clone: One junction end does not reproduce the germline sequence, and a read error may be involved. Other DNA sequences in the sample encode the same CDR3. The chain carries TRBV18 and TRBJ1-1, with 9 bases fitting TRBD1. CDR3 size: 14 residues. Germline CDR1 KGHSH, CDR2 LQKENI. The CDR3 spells CASSPGTGFTEAFF. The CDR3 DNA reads TGTGCCAGCTCACCTGGGACAGGGTTCACTGAAGCCTTCTTT.

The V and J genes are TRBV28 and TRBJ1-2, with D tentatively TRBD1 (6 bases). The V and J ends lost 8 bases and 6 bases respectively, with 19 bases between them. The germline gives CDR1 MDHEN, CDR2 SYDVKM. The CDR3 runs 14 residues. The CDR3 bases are TGTGCCAGCGGCCTCCGGCCCGACAGGCATGGCTACACCTTC. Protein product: CASGLRPDRHGYTF.

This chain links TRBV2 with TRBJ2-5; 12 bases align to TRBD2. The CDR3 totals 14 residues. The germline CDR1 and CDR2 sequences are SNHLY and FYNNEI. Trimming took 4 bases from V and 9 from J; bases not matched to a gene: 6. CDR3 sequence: CASSATSGSGAQYF. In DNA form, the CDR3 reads TGTGCCAGCAGTGCGACTAGCGGGAGCGGGGCCCAGTACTTC.

This CDR3 is CASSAGLAGSVEQFF. CDR3 nucleotide sequence: TGTGCCAGCAGCGCGGGACTAGCGGGATCTGTTGAGCAGTTCTTC. The chain links TRBV6-5 to TRBJ2-1, with TRBD2 identical over 13 bases. Germline V CDR1 and CDR2: MNHEY, SVGAGI. This CDR3 has 15 residues. V shed 6 bases, J shed 9 bases, and the junction held 8 bases outside the gene matches.

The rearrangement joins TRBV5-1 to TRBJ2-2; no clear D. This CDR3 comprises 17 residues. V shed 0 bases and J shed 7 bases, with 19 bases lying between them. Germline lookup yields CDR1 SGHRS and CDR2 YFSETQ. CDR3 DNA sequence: TGCGCCAGCAGCTTGGGAGTAGGGCAACCCCCACGCGGGGAGCTGTTTTTT. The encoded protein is CASSLGVGQPPRGELFF.

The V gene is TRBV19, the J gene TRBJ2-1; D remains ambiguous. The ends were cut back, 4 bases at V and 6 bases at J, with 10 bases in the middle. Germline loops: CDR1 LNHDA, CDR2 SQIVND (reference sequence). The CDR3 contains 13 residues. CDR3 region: CASSTFWANEQFF. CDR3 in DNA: TGTGCCAGTAGTACCTTCTGGGCCAATGAGCAGTTCTTC.

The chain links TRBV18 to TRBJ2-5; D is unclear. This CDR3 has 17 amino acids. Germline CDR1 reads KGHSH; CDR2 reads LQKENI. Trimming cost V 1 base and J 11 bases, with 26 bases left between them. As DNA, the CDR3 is TGTGCCAGCTCACCACTCCCAGAACCCAGCTCCTACAATGAGCAGTACTTC. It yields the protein CASSPLPEPSSYNEQYF.

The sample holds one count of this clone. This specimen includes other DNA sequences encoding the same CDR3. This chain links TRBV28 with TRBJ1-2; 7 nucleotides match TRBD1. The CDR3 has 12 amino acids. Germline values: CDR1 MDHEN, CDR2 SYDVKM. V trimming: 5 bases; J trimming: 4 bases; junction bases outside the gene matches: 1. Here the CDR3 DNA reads TGTGCCAGCAGTCGGACAGGCTATGGCTACACCTTC. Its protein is CASSRTGYGYTF.

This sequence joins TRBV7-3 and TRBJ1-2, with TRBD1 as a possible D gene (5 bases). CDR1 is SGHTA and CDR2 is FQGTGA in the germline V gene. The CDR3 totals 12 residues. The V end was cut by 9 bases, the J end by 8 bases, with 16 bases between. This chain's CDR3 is CASLGQIGGYTF. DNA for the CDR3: TGTGCCAGTTTGGGGCAAATTGGGGGCTACACCTTC.

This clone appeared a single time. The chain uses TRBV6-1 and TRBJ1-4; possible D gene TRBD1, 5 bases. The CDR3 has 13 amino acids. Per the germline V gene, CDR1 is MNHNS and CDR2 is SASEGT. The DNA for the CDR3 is TGTGCAACGCAGAGACAGTACAATGAAAAACTGTTTTTT. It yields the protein CATQRQYNEKLFF.

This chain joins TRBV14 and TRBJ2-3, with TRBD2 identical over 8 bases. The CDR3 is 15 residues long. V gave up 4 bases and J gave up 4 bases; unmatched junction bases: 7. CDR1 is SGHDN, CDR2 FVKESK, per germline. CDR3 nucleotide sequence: TGTGCCAGCAGCCCTCGGACTAGCTTTGCAGATACGCAGTATTTT. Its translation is CASSPRTSFADTQYF. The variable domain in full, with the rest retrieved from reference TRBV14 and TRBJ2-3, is EAGVTQFPSHSVIEKGQTVTLRCDPISGHDNLYWYRRVMGKEIKFLLHFVKESKQDESGMPNNRFLAERTGGTYSTLKVQPAELEDSGVYFCASSPRTSFADTQYFGPGTRLTVL.

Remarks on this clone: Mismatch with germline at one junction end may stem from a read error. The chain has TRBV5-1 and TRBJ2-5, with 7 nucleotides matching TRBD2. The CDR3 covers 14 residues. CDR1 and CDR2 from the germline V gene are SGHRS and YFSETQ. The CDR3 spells CASSLAGRQGTQYF. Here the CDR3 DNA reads TGCGCCAGCAGCTTAGCGGGAAGGCAAGGGACCCAGTACTTC.

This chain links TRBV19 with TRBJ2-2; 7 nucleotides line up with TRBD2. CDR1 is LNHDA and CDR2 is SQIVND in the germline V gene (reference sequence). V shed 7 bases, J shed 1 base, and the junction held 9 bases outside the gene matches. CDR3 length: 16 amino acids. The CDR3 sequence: CASKGPLAVNTGELFF. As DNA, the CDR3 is TGTGCCAGTAAGGGGCCGCTAGCGGTGAACACCGGGGAGCTGTTTTTT. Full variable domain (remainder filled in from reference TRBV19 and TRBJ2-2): DGGITQSPKYLFRKEGQNVTLSCEQNLNHDAMYWYRQDPGQGLRLIYYSQIVNDFQKGDIAEGYSVSREKKESFPLTVTSAQKNPTAFYLCASKGPLAVNTGELFFGEGSRLTVL.

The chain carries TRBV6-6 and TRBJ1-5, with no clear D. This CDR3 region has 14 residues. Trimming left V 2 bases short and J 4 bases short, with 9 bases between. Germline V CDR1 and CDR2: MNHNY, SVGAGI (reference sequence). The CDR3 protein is CASSYGEWNQPQHF. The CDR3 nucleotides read TGTGCCAGCAGTTACGGGGAGTGGAATCAGCCCCAGCATTTT.

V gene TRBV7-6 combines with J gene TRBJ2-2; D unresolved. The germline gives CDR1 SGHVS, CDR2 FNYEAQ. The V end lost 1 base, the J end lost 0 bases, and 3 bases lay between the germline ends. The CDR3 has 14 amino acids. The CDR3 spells CASSLDPNTGELFF. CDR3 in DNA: TGTGCCAGCAGCTTAGATCCGAACACCGGGGAGCTGTTTTTT.

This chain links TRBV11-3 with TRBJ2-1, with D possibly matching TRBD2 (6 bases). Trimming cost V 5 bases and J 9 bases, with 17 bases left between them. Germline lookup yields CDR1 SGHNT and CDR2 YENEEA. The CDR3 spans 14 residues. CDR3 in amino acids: CASSLRAGKAEQFF. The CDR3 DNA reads TGTGCCAGCAGCCTAAGGGCGGGAAAGGCTGAGCAGTTCTTC.

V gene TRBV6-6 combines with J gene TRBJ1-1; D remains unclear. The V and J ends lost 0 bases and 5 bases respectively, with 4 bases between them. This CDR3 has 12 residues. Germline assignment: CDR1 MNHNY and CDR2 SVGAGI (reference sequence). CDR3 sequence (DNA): TGTGCCAGCAGTTACTCGCAGACTGAAGCTTTCTTT. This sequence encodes CASSYSQTEAFF.

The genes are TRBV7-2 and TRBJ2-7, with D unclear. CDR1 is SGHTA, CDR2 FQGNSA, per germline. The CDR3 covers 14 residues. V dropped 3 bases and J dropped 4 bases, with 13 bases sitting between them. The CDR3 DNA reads TGTGCCAGCAGCTTGATCGGTGGGTGGTACGAGCAGTACTTC. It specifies CASSLIGGWYEQYF.

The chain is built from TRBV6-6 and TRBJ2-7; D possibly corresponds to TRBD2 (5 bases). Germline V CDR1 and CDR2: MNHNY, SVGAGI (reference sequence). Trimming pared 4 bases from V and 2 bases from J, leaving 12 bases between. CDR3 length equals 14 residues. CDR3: CASSSAAAAYEQYF. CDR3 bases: TGTGCCAGCAGTTCGGCAGCGGCGGCCTACGAGCAGTACTTC.

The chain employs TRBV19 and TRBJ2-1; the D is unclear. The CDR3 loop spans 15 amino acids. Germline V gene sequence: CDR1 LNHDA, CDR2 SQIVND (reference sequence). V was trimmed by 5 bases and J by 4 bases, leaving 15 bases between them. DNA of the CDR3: TGTGCCAGTAGTTCTCGCCTACGGCAATACAATGAGCAGTTCTTC. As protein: CASSSRLRQYNEQFF.

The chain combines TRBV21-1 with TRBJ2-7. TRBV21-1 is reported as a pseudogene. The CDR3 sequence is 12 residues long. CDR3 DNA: TGTGCCAGCAAGGGTCGGCTCTACGAGCAGTACTTC. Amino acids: CASKGRLYEQYF.

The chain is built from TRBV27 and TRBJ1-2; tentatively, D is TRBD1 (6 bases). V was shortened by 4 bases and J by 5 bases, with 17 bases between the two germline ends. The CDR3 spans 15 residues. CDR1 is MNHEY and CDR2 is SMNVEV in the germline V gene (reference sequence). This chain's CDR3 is CASSYGGLWGYGYTF. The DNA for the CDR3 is TGTGCCAGCAGTTATGGGGGCTTGTGGGGATATGGCTACACCTTC.

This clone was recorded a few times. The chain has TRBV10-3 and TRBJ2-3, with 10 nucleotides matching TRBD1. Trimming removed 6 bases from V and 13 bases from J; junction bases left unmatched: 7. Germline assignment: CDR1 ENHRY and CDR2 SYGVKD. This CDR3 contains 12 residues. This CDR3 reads CAISATGGPEYF. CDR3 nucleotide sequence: TGTGCCATCAGCGCGACAGGGGGCCCAGAGTATTTT.

In DNA, the CDR3 is TGCGCCAGCAGCAAGAGAACTAGCGGGAGTTACAATGAGCAGTTCTTC. Its translation is CASSKRTSGSYNEQFF. This chain connects TRBV5-1 to TRBJ2-1, with 11 bases matching TRBD2. Trimming cost V 4 bases and J 4 bases; bases outside gene matches: 7. Germline V gives CDR1 SGHRS, CDR2 YFSETQ. The CDR3 length is 16 residues.

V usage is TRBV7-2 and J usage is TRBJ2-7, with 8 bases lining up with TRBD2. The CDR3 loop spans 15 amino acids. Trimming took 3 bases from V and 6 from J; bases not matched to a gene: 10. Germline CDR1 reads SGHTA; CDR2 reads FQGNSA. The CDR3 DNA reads TGTGCCAGCAGCTTTATTAGCGGGAAGGCTGTCGAGCAGTACTTC. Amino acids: CASSFISGKAVEQYF.

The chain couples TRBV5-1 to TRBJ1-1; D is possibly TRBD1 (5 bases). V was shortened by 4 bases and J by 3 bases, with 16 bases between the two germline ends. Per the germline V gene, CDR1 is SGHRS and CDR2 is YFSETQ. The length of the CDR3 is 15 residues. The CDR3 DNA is TGCGCCAGCAGCCCGATGGAGGGGAGAGACACTGAAGCTTTCTTT. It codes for CASSPMEGRDTEAFF.

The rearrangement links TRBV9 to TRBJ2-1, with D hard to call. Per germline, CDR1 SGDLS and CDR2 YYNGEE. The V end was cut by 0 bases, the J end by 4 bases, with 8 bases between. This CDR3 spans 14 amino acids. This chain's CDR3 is CASSVASLYNEQFF. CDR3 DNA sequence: TGTGCCAGCAGCGTAGCAAGCCTATACAATGAGCAGTTCTTC.

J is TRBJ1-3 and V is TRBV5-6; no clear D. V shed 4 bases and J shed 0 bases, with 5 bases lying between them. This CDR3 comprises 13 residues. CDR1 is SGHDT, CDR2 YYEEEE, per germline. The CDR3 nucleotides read TGTGCCAGCAGCCAGTACTCTGGAAACACCATATATTTT. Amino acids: CASSQYSGNTIYF.

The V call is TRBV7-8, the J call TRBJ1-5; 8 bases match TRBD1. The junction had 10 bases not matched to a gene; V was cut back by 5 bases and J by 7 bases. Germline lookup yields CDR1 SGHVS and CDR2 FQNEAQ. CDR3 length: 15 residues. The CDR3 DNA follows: TGTGCCAGCAGCGAATTGGACAGGGTGGTCCAGCCCCAGCATTTT. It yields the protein CASSELDRVVQPQHF.

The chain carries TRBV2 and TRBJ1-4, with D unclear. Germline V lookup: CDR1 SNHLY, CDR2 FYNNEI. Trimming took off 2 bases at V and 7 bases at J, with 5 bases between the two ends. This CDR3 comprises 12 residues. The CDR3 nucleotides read TGTGCCAGCAGTGAACCGTCTGAAAAACTGTTTTTT. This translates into CASSEPSEKLFF.

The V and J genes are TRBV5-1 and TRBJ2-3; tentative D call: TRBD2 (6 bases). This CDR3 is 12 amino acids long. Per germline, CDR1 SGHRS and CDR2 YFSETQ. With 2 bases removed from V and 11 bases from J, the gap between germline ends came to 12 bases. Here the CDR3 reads CASSFRRELQYF. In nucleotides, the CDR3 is TGCGCCAGCAGCTTCCGGCGGGAATTGCAGTATTTT.